This TCR beta chain was profiled in a study of blood T cells in healthy people across ages (dated by TCRdb to about 2015). A note on the overall study: In model experiments, template switching captured about one uniquely barcoded TCR beta cDNA molecule for every two T cells. The study measured age-related changes in TCR beta repertoire diversity using deep sequencing normalized with unique cDNA molecular identifiers. Donors were grouped into four age groups: young (average approximately 16 years), middle-aged (39), aged (roughly 67) and long-lived (around 80). To avoid experimental bias, donors of different ages were randomly spread across the sequencing lanes. The study analyzed two additional independent replicas of 1 million unique cDNA reads from the same blood draw for two donors, one aged 18 to 30 and one aged 80 or older. Results the study describes overall, beyond this receptor: A strong correlation was found between observed TCR beta diversity and the percentage of naive T cells measured by flow cytometry. Since profiling was done on bulk unsorted PBMCs, naive and antigen-experienced compartments could not be conclusively compared. Total diversity estimates from one million sequenced T cells were considered lower bounds and underestimates. Compared with the aged group, the long-lived group had more naive CD4+ T cells, fewer expanded clones and increased TCR diversity, suggesting age selection. Donor CMV infection status was unknown, potentially confounding age-related changes in expanded clonotypes. Observed TCR beta diversity per million T cells fell roughly linearly with age, and a significant reduction was already apparent by age roughly 40.

The donors were about 40 Caucasian individuals from Russia, aged roughly 6 to 100 years, who were systemically healthy. Ten milliliters of peripheral blood were drawn from each donor into EDTA-treated Vacutainer tubes. Ficoll-Paque density-gradient centrifugation was used to isolate PBMCs, with at least 6.5 million obtained per sample. Trizol reagent was used to extract total RNA from PBMCs, with at least 5 micrograms per sample. Naive CD45RAhigh/CD27high T cell percentages were measured by flow cytometry on a PBMC aliquot from every donor. The receptor library was made with 5' RACE. The listed sequencing device is Illumina HiSeq 2500. The second PCR ran for about 7 to 11 cycles and used a J-beta primer mix along with a sample-barcoded 5' primer. Each TCR beta cDNA molecule received a unique molecular identifier from a template-switch 5' adaptor carrying 12 random nucleotides. Each sample yielded at least 3 million CDR3-containing paired-end reads. First-strand cDNA was synthesized from all RNA with the Mint cDNA synthesis kit, primed by a TRBC-specific oligonucleotide. Following uracil-DNA glycosylase treatment, a first 18-cycle PCR with universal primers M1SS and BC2_uni_R was performed on all cDNA. The study's processing was this. Normalization of each sample was performed by random selection of 1 million high-quality reads, each carrying a distinct molecular identifier. Reads sharing molecular identifiers were discarded rather than binned into consensus sequences. CDR3 identification, clonotype clustering and error correction used MiTCR with a Q25 quality threshold and the strictest error-elimination algorithm. A nonparametric unseen species model with Euler transformation was used to estimate a lower bound on total TCR beta diversity. The public reads were reanalyzed by TCRdb: fastp trimming at Q25, MiXCR alignment, in-frame beta chains only. Entries that share a CDR3 protein sequence are merged under the most common genes and DNA. None of the V and J calls come from the authors' own analysis; TCRdb made them. In all, the sample holds 1 million or so distinct CDR3 sequences, and around 45% of those were seen once. The ten biggest clones cover approximately 17% of the sample.

This clonotype was seen only once. The antigen it recognizes is unknown. No much larger clonotype is one base removed from it; base qualities were not supplied. The sample taken for sequencing was blood. The origin of this receptor is a woman aged 55-69 years in good health.

In nucleotide form, the sequence is TGCAGTGCTCCACACCCAGACAGGGCTGGTAATTCACCCCTCCACTTT. Its translation reads: CSAPHPDRAGNSPLHF. Rearrangement joined TRBV20-1 to TRBJ1-6; 7 nucleotides in the junction match TRBD1. The germline V gene (reference sequence) sets CDR1 to DFQATT and CDR2 to SNEGSKA. The CDR3 has 16 amino acids, counting the end cysteine and phenylalanine. Kept here is only the CDR3 DNA, which spans 48 bases and is read in frame from base 1. V has 5 bases trimmed and J has 6 bases trimmed; junction bases matching no gene number 13.